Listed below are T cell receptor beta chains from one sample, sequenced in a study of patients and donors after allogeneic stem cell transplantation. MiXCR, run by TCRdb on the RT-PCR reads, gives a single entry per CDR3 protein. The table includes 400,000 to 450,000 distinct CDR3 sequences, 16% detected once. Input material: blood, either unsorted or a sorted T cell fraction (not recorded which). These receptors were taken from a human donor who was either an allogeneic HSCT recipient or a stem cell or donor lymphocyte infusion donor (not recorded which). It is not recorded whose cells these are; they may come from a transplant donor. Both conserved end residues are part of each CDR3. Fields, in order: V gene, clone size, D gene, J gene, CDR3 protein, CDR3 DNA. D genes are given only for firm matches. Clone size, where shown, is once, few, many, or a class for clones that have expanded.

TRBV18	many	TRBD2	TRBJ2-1	CASSRPGGEQFF	TGTGCCAGCTCACGACCGGGGGGTGAGCAGTTCTTC
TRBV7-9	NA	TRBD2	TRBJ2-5	CASSRGTSGMSAETQYF	TGTGCCAGCAGCCGGGGGACTAGCGGGATGTCCGCAGAGACCCAGTACTTC
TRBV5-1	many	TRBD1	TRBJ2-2	CASSSDRVNTGELFF	TGCGCCAGCAGCTCTGACAGGGTGAACACCGGGGAGCTGTTTTTT
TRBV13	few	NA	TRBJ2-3	CASSAAGWTRDTQYF	TGTGCCAGCAGCGCCGCCGGGTGGACGAGAGATACGCAGTATTTT
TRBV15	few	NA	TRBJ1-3	CATSLTPTGKGNTIYF	TGTGCCACCAGTCTTACCCCTACAGGGAAGGGGAACACCATATATTTT
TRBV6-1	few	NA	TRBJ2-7	CASNKLGSSSYEQYF	TGTGCCAGCAACAAACTCGGCAGCAGCTCCTACGAGCAGTACTTC
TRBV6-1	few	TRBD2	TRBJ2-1	CASMLAGGLNEQFF	TGTGCCAGCATGTTAGCGGGAGGGCTGAATGAGCAGTTCTTC
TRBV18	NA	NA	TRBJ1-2	CASSPQDYGYTF	TGTGCCAGCTCACCACAGGACTATGGCTACACCTTC
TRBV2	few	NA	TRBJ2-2	CASSGLRNTGELFF	TGTGCCAGCAGTGGCCTTCGAAACACCGGGGAGCTGTTTTTT
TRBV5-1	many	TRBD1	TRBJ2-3	CASSLGQETDTQYF	TGCGCCAGCAGCCTAGGACAGGAAACAGATACGCAGTATTTT
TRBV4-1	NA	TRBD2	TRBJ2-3	CASSHERWRGGLASTQYF	TGCGCCAGCAGCCATGAGAGATGGCGGGGGGGCCTGGCTTCTACGCAGTATTTT
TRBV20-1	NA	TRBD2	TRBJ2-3	CSARDLWTSGGRKATDTQYF	TGCAGTGCTAGAGATCTCTGGACTAGCGGGGGCCGGAAAGCCACAGATACGCAGTATTTT
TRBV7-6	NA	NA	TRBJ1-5	CASSPTKGQPQHF	TGTGCCAGCAGCCCCACGAAGGGGCAGCCCCAGCATTTT
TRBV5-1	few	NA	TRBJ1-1	CASSLAKTGTEAFF	TGCGCCAGCAGCTTGGCGAAGACAGGCACTGAAGCTTTCTTT
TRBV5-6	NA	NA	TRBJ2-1	CASSLDHNEQFF	TGTGCCAGCAGCTTGGATCACAATGAGCAGTTCTTC
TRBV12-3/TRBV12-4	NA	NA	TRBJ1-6	CASTQGVYNSPLHF	TGTGCCAGCACTCAGGGTGTTTATAATTCACCCCTCCACTTT
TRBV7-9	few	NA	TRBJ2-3	CASSPQGGATDTQYF	TGTGCCAGCAGCCCCCAGGGGGGAGCTACAGATACGCAGTATTTT
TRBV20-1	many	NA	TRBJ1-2	CSASWGVRGYTF	TGCAGTGCTAGTTGGGGGGTCAGGGGCTACACCTTC
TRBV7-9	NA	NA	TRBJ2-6	CASSLLGGSGANVLTF	TGTGCCAGCAGCTTGCTCGGGGGCTCTGGGGCCAACGTCCTGACTTTC
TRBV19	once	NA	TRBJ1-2	CASSIQQGLYGYTF	TGTGCCAGTAGTATACAACAAGGACTTTATGGCTACACCTTC
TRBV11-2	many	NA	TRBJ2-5	CASSLWPETQYF	TGTGCCAGCAGCTTATGGCCAGAGACCCAGTACTTC
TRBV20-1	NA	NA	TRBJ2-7	CSARVRGRAQNYEQYF	TGCAGTGCTAGAGTCCGGGGCAGGGCCCAGAATTACGAGCAGTACTTC
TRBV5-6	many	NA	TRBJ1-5	CASSYGISNQPQHF	TGTGCCAGCAGCTACGGAATTAGCAATCAGCCCCAGCATTTT
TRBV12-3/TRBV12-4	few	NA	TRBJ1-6	CASSTSGTRDSPLHF	TGTGCCAGCAGTACATCCGGGACACGGGATTCACCCCTCCACTTT
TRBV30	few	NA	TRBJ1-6	CAWSVGPGAVNF	NA
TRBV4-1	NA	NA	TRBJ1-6	CASSQQIGYSPLHF	TGCGCCAGCAGCCAGCAGATAGGGTACTCACCCCTCCACTTT
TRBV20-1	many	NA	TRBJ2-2	CSARVRHENTGELFF	TGCAGTGCTAGAGTGCGACACGAGAACACCGGGGAGCTGTTTTTT
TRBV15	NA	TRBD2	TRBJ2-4	CATSGGGFHGTKNIQYF	TGTGCCACCAGCGGGGGGGGGTTTCATGGCACCAAAAACATTCAGTACTTC
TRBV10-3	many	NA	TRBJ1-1	CAISKSLNTEAFF	TGTGCCATCAGTAAATCACTGAACACTGAAGCTTTCTTT
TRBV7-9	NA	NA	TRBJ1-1	CASSLEQENTEAFF	TGTGCCAGCAGCTTAGAACAGGAAAACACTGAAGCTTTCTTT
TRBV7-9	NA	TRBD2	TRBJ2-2	CASSLGASGRNTGELFF	TGTGCCAGCAGCTTAGGAGCTAGCGGGCGTAACACCGGGGAGCTGTTTTTT
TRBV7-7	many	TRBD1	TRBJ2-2	CASSLGDRAELFF	TGTGCCAGCAGCTTGGGGGACAGGGCTGAGCTGTTTTTT
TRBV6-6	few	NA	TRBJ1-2	CASSYVIYGYTF	TGTGCCAGCAGTTACGTTATCTATGGCTACACCTTC
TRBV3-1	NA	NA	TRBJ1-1	CASSQDRGPAFF	TGTGCCAGCAGCCAAGACCGGGGGCCAGCTTTCTTT
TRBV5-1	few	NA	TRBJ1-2	CASSLVGALGYTF	TGCGCCAGCAGCTTGGTGGGGGCGCTTGGCTACACCTTC
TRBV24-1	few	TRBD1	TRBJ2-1	CATSDYGQGNEQFF	TGTGCCACCAGTGATTATGGACAGGGGAATGAGCAGTTCTTC
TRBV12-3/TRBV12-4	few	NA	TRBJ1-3	CASSRGFGNTIYF	TGTGCCAGCAGTCGTGGATTTGGAAACACCATATATTTT
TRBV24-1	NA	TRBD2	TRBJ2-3	CATKSSGSGTDTQYF	TGTGCCACCAAGTCTAGCGGGAGCGGGACAGATACGCAGTATTTT
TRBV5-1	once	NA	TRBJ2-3	CASSRLGGSTDTQYF	TGCGCCAGCAGCCGTCTGGGCGGGAGCACAGATACGCAGTATTTT
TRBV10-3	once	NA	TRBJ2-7	CAISEPRGYPYEQYF	TGTGCCATCAGTGAACCTAGGGGGTACCCCTACGAGCAGTACTTC
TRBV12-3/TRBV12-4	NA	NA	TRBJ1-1	CASSLEGVGNTEAFF	TGTGCCAGCAGTTTAGAAGGGGTGGGGAACACTGAAGCTTTCTTT
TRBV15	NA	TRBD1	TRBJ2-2	CATSRSRGLTGELFF	TGTGCCACCAGCAGGAGCAGGGGGCTCACCGGGGAGCTGTTTTTT
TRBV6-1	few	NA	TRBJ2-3	CASTQGFTDTQYF	TGTGCCAGCACTCAGGGTTTCACAGATACGCAGTATTTT
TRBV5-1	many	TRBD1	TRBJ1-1	CASSPPGQLLNTEAFF	TGCGCCAGCAGCCCCCCGGGACAGCTTTTGAACACTGAAGCTTTCTTT
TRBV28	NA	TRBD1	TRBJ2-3	CASSDRDRGTDTQYF	TGTGCCAGCAGTGACCGGGACAGGGGAACAGATACGCAGTATTTT
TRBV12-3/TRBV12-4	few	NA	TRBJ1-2	CASRSGYGYTF	TGTGCCAGCAGGTCAGGGTATGGCTACACCTTC
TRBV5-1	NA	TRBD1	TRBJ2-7	CASSPSGGPSYEQYF	TGCGCCAGCAGCCCCTCAGGGGGTCCTTCCTACGAGCAGTACTTC
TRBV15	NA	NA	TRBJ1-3	CATSRGDPSSGNTIYF	TGTGCCACCAGCAGAGGGGATCCGAGCTCTGGAAACACCATATATTTT
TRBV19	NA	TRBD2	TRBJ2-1	CASTPREAGYTQFF	TGTGCCAGTACCCCACGTGAAGCGGGGTACACACAGTTCTTC
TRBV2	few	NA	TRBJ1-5	CASRPQVWNQPQHF	TGTGCCAGCAGGCCCCAGGTGTGGAATCAGCCCCAGCATTTT
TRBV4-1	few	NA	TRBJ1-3	CASSPDRGSGNTIYF	TGCGCCAGCAGCCCCGACCGGGGCTCTGGAAACACCATATATTTT